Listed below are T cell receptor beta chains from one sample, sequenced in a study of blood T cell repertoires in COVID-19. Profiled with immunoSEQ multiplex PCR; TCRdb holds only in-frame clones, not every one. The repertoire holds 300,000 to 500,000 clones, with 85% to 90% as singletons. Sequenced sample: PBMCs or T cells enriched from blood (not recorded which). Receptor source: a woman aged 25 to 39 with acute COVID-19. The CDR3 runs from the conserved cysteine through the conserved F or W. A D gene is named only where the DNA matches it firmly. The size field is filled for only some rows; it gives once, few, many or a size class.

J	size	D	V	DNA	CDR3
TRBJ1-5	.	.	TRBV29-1	TGCAGCGCTTCGGCCTCGAGCGATCAGCCCCAGCATTTT	CSASASSDQPQHF
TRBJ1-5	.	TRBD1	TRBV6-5	TGTGCCAGCAGTTACTCCCGGACAGGGAATCAGCCCCAGCATTTT	CASSYSRTGNQPQHF
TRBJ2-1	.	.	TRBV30	TGTGCCTGGAGTAACGGGGATGAGCAGTTCTTC	CAWSNGDEQFF
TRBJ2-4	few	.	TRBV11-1	TGTGCCAGCAGCCCCCTCGGGGGCATTCAGTACTTC	CASSPLGGIQYF
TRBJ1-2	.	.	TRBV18	TGTGCCAGCTCACCCCAACTCCCGGGACAAAATCCTTATGGCTACACCTTC	CASSPQLPGQNPYGYTF
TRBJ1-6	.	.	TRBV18	TGTGCCAGCTCACTAACGCAATCAAACGGGAATTCACCCCTCCACTTT	CASSLTQSNGNSPLHF
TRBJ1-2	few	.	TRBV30	TGTGCCTGGCGACGGACAGAATCGACCTGGGGCTACACCTTC	CAWRRTESTWGYTF
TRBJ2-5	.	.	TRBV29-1	TGCAGCGTAGGCAGGGCCGGGGAGACCCAGTACTTC	CSVGRAGETQYF
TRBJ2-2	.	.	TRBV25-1	TGTGCCAGCAGTGAACGCACCGGGGAGCTGTTTTTT	CASSERTGELFF
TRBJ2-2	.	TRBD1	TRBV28	TGTGCCAGCTTACAGGGGTTCGAAACCACCGGGGAGCTGTTTTTT	CASLQGFETTGELFF
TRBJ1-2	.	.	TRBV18	TGTGCCAGCTCACCGAAGGCAGTAGGGGACTACGCCTTC	CASSPKAVGDYAF
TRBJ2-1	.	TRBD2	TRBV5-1	TGCGCCAGCAGCTTGGCCTTAACTAGCGGGGGGAGCAATGAGCAGTTCTTC	CASSLALTSGGSNEQFF
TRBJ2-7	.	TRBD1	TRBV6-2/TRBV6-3	TGTGCCAGCAGTTCCATCAAAGGGGGCGCGTACGAGCAGTACTTC	CASSSIKGGAYEQYF
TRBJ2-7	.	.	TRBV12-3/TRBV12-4	TGTGCCAGCAGTTTAATTCTGCGTAAGCAGTACTTC	CASSLILRKQYF
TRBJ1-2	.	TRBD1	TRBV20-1	TGCAGTGCGAGTGGGCCGGACAGGGGGCTAAAGGGCTACACCTTC	CSASGPDRGLKGYTF
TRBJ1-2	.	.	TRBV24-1	TGTGCCACCAGTGACGCCGGGACACTTTATGGCTACACCTTC	CATSDAGTLYGYTF
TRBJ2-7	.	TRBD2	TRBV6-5	TGTGCCAGCAGTTACCTAGCGGGGGAGCAGTACTTC	CASSYLAGEQYF
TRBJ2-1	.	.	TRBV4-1	TGCGCCAGCAGCCAAGAAGGTCCGGGTACTGGGTACAATGAGCAGTTCTTC	CASSQEGPGTGYNEQFF
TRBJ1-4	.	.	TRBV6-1	TGTGCCAGCAGTGAATGGGACTTCTCCGGCGATGAAAAACTGTTTTTT	CASSEWDFSGDEKLFF
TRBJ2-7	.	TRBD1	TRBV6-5	TGTGCCAGCAGTTGGAGCCCGGGACAGGGTCTCGACGAGCAGTACTTC	CASSWSPGQGLDEQYF
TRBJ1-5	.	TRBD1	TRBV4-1	TGCGCCAGCAGCCCCTTCACCGGGACAGTCAATCAGCCCCAGCATTTT	CASSPFTGTVNQPQHF
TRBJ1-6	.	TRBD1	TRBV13	TGTGCCAGCAGCTACAGGGGCAATAATTCACCCCTCCACTTT	CASSYRGNNSPLHF
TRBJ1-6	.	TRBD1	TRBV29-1	TGCAGCGCCAGCAGGGGGCTTGGGTCACCCCTCCACTTT	CSASRGLGSPLHF
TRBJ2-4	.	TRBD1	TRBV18	TGTGCCAGCTCACCCCGGGACAGTCTTTCGGCCAAAAACATTCAGTACTTC	CASSPRDSLSAKNIQYF
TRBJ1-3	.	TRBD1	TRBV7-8	TGTGCCAGCAGCCAAACTCAGGGGGAGTACTCTGGAAACACCATATATTTT	CASSQTQGEYSGNTIYF
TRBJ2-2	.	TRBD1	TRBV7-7	TGTGCCAGCAGCTTAGGGACAGGGGGAATCGGGGAGCTGTTTTTT	CASSLGTGGIGELFF
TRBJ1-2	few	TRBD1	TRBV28	TGTGCCAGTCGGACAGGGGATAACTATGGCTACACCTTC	CASRTGDNYGYTF
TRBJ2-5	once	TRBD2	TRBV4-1	TGCGCCAGCAGCCAAGAGGTGGGGACTAGCGGGGAGGAGACCCAGTACTTC	CASSQEVGTSGEETQYF
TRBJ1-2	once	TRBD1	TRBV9	TGTGCCAGCAGCGGGACAGGGGAGGAGGGCTACACCTTC	CASSGTGEEGYTF
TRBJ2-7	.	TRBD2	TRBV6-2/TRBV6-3	TGTGCCAGCAGTTACTCGGGAGCGGGGAGTTCTGGGTACTTC	CASSYSGAGSSGYF
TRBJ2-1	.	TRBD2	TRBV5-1	TGCGCCAGCGGACCCGGGACTAGCGGGGCTTCCTCCTACAATGAGCAGTTCTTC	CASGPGTSGASSYNEQFF
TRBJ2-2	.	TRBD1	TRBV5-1	TGCGCCAGCAGCTTGTCCCAAGGACAGGGGGGAACCGGGGAGCTGTTTTTT	CASSLSQGQGGTGELFF
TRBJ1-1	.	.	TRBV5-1	TGCGCCAGCAGCTTACTCACCCGCCGGGGTCCGGGGACTGAAGCTTTCTTT	CASSLLTRRGPGTEAFF
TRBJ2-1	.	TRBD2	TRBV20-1	TGCAGTGCTAGTAGGCTAGCGGGGCTCAATGAGCAGTTCTTC	CSASRLAGLNEQFF
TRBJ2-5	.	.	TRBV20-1	TGCAGTGCTAGTGGGTTGGACGGGGGGCGGGGAGAGACCCAGTACTTC	CSASGLDGGRGETQYF
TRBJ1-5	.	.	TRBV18	TGTGCCAGCTCACCTGACGGCGGTCAGCCCCAGCATTTT	CASSPDGGQPQHF